This record concerns one TCR beta chain sequence. The source of the sample is a study of blood T cell repertoires in COVID-19. Study-wide background: The samples span acute and convalescent COVID-19 from the United States, Italy and Spain. Sources were T cells, B-cell-depleted T cells, or PBMCs; the material itself was cDNA or gDNA.

J gave up 5 bases and V 5 bases, and 3 bases lay outside the gene matches. This CDR3 region has 15 residues. Germline CDR1 is MNHNS and CDR2 is SASEGT. Study processing details: Estimates of nucleated cell counts were drawn from the amplification of reference gene primers. Repertoires were generated with immunoSEQ multiplex PCR, while TCRdb's copy carries only in-frame clones and drops some. V and J calls and clone size come straight from that table; D and trimming were deduced from the DNA. In the table there are around 400,000 clones, about 90% of which are singletons. The rearrangement links TRBV6-1 to TRBJ2-2; 12 bases align to TRBD2. The sequence came from a middle-aged man with acute or convalescent COVID-19. Sample: peripheral blood. The CDR3 loop reads CASSLAGGRTGELFF. The CDR3 coding sequence is TGTGCCAGCAGTCTAGCGGGAGGGCGGACCGGGGAGCTGTTTTTT.